This TCR beta chain was identified during a study of blood T cells in healthy people across ages. Study conclusions and caveats: Estimates based on one million T cells were treated as lower bounds.

Trimming took off 5 bases at V and 12 bases at J, with 11 bases between the two ends. Per germline, CDR1 SNHLY and CDR2 FYNNEI. The CDR3 runs to 12 residues. A word on this clonotype: No antigen is known for it.

Primed by a sample-barcoded 5' primer and a J-beta primer mix, a second PCR proceeded for roughly 6 to 12 cycles. Each cDNA molecule carried a tag from a template-switch adaptor that contained 12 random nucleotides. TCRdb re-derived calls from the 5' RACE reads in MiXCR, one entry per CDR3 protein. In the table there are hundreds of thousands of distinct CDR3 sequences, 52% of which are singletons. The sequence derives from an elderly woman in good health. The sequenced sample consisted of blood. This sequence joins TRBV2 and TRBJ1-6; D gene uncertain. This chain's CDR3 is CASSPGPLPLHF. The CDR3 DNA is TGTGCCAGCAGTCCGGGCCCCTTACCCCTCCACTTT.